This T cell receptor (beta chain) was captured by sequencing in a study of CD8+CD57+ T cells in acquired aplastic anemia. This CDR3 is built from 15 residues. Germline CDR1 reads SNHLY; CDR2 reads FYNNEI. J gave up 4 bases and V 5 bases, and 4 bases lay outside the gene matches. The template for TCR beta VDJ and CDR3 sequence profiling was genomic DNA. Via MiXCR, TCRdb re-called the reads, giving one row per CDR3 protein. The sample yields approximately 95,000 distinct CDR3 sequences, 55% to 70% seen once. Previously, flow cytometry had revealed CD8+CD57+ cell expansion in the patients chosen for sequencing.

The chain couples TRBV2 to TRBJ1-3; 11 nucleotides align to TRBD1. Sequencing was carried out using sorted CD4+, CD8+, or CD8+CD57+ T cells (not recorded which) from PBMCs. The sequence was collected from a human donor with aplastic anemia. This CDR3 is CASSPGQGAGNTIYF. The DNA for the CDR3 is TGTGCCAGCAGTCCCGGACAGGGGGCCGGAAACACCATATATTTT.